These 21 T cell receptor beta chains share one sample of origin, sequenced in a study of cytotoxic CD8 clonotypes in ibrutinib-treated CLL. The assay was immunoSEQ multiplex PCR, and TCRdb's table has in-frame clones only and misses some. The table shows about 150,000 clones, with 79% occurring only once. The specimen was PBMCs, collected after 12 months of ibrutinib treatment. All receptors come from a human donor with chronic lymphocytic leukemia.

The chain recombines TRBV15 with TRBJ2-1; 13 positions match TRBD2. There are 16 residues in the CDR3. Germline CDR1 and CDR2: LNHNV and YYDKDF (reference sequence). V trimming: 0 bases; J trimming: 7 bases; junction bases outside the gene matches: 3. The DNA of the CDR3 is TGTGCCACCAGCAGAGAACTAGCGGGAGGGCCGAATGAGCAGTTCTTC. It is translated as CATSRELAGGPNEQFF.

The chain uses TRBV6-6 and TRBJ1-1, with no clear D. V lost 2 bases to trimming and J lost 0 bases, with 7 bases between them. The CDR3 spans 14 residues. Looked up from germline, CDR1 is MNHNY and CDR2 is SVGAGI (reference sequence). The CDR3 sequence is CASSYRPMNTEAFF. In DNA, the CDR3 is TGTGCCAGCAGTTACAGACCCATGAACACTGAAGCTTTCTTT.

The rearrangement uses TRBV2 and TRBJ2-7; no clear D. The V and J ends lost 6 bases and 4 bases respectively, with 4 bases between them. The CDR3 sequence is 10 residues long. CDR1 SNHLY and CDR2 FYNNEI come from the germline V gene. The CDR3 loop reads CASRLYEQYF. CDR3 in DNA: TGTGCCAGCAGATTGTACGAGCAGTACTTC.

This chain connects TRBV25-1 to TRBJ2-5; 7 nucleotides line up with TRBD2. Trimming cost V 4 bases and J 4 bases; bases outside gene matches: 9. The germline V gene has CDR1 MGHDK and CDR2 SYGVNS. The CDR3 runs 15 residues. CDR3 sequence reads: CASSAFTGGGETQYF. The CDR3 DNA sequence: TGTGCCAGCAGTGCGTTTACGGGGGGAGGAGAGACCCAGTACTTC.

This clone was seen only a few times. CDR3: CASTISGNSYEQYF. CDR3 bases: TGTGCCAGTACCATTAGCGGGAACTCCTACGAGCAGTACTTC. The J gene is TRBJ2-7, the V gene TRBV19; 8 nucleotides agree with TRBD2. Per the germline V gene, CDR1 is LNHDA and CDR2 is SQIVND (reference sequence). V lost 7 bases and J lost 0; bases outside the gene matches: 5. CDR3 size: 14 residues.

The gene calls are TRBV7-8 and TRBJ1-5, with no clear D. Germline V CDR1 and CDR2: SGHVS, FQNEAQ. Trimming shortened V by 3 bases and J by 6 bases, and 6 bases separated the two germline ends. There are 12 residues in the CDR3. The CDR3 is CASSLVFQPQHF. The CDR3 nucleotides read TGTGCCAGCAGCTTGGTATTTCAGCCCCAGCATTTT.

This chain links TRBV11-3 with TRBJ2-7; D remains unclear. Trimming stripped 5 bases from V and 3 bases from J, with 11 bases between. Germline V gene sequence: CDR1 SGHNT, CDR2 YENEEA. The CDR3 runs to 13 residues. CDR3 loop: CASSRGIYYEQYF. The CDR3 DNA reads as TGTGCCAGCAGCCGTGGGATATACTACGAGCAGTACTTC.

The CDR3 sequence is CASSSKAENYEQYF. CDR3 bases: TGTGCCAGCAGCTCAAAAGCGGAGAACTACGAGCAGTACTTC. The V gene is TRBV7-9, the J gene TRBJ2-7, with a weak D call TRBD2 (5 bases). V lost 4 bases and J 3 bases, leaving 13 bases between the germline ends. The CDR3 is made up of 14 amino acids. The germline V gene encodes CDR1 SEHNR and CDR2 FQNEAQ (reference sequence).

The chain carries TRBV15 and TRBJ1-5; possible D gene TRBD1, 5 bases. The V gene's germline CDR1 is LNHNV and CDR2 YYDKDF (reference sequence). V shed 0 bases and J shed 4 bases, with 16 bases lying between them. The CDR3 length is 17 residues. CDR3 sequence (DNA): TGTGCCACCAGCAGAGATAGAAGGGGCGGTGTTAATCAGCCCCAGCATTTT. Amino acids: CATSRDRRGGVNQPQHF.

In its sample, this clone was seen once. The genes are TRBV28 and TRBJ1-4; tentative D call: TRBD1 (6 bases). V was clipped by 6 bases and J by 4 bases, with 12 bases between them. The germline V gene encodes CDR1 MDHEN and CDR2 SYDVKM. The CDR3 extends over 14 amino acids. The CDR3 DNA reads as TGTGCCAGCAGGCCCGGACAGCTTAATGAAAAACTGTTTTTT. The encoded protein is CASRPGQLNEKLFF.

This clone was counted a few times. The chain is built from TRBV6-5 and TRBJ1-5, with 8 bases fitting TRBD1. From germline, CDR1 is MNHEY and CDR2 SVGAGI. This CDR3 comprises 13 residues. Losses at the gene ends were 4 bases for V and 6 bases for J; bases not matched to a gene: 2. Here the CDR3 DNA reads TGTGCCAGCAGTTCAGGGGGCGGTCAGCCCCAGCATTTT. Translated: CASSSGGGQPQHF.

The CDR3 region has the DNA TGTGCCAGCAGCTCCATGAACTATGGCTACACCTTC. It translates to CASSSMNYGYTF. The V gene is TRBV7-8, the J gene TRBJ1-2; D not certain. V lost 4 bases, J lost 2 bases, and 5 bases lay in between. The V gene's germline CDR1 is SGHVS and CDR2 FQNEAQ. This CDR3 is built from 12 residues.

CDR3 sequence (DNA): TGTGCCACTCTGGACACGGACATCACAGATACGCAGTATTTT. It codes for CATLDTDITDTQYF. This chain links TRBV10-3 with TRBJ2-3, with D possibly being TRBD1 (5 bases). The CDR3 extends over 14 amino acids. V gave up 10 bases and J gave up 2 bases, with 16 bases separating them. In germline, CDR1 is ENHRY, CDR2 SYGVKD.

This clone was observed many times. A far larger clone is one nucleotide away, so this likely arose from a read error. Different DNA sequences within this sample yield the same CDR3. The J gene is TRBJ2-7, the V gene TRBV4-1, with no clear D. With 0 bases removed from V and 4 bases from J, the gap between germline ends came to 10 bases. This CDR3 is built from 14 residues. Germline CDR1 MGHRA, CDR2 YSYEKL. CDR3 nucleotide sequence: TGCGCCAGCAGCCAAGAATATGGACCTTACGAGCAGTACTTC. It yields the protein CASSQEYGPYEQYF.

CDR3 residues: CASGELPYNEQFF. In nucleotides, the CDR3 is TGTGCCAGCGGCGAGTTACCCTACAATGAGCAGTTCTTC. The chain employs TRBV2 and TRBJ2-1; D is undetermined. CDR3 length: 13 residues. Trimming took 8 bases from V and 2 from J, leaving 10 bases between them. From germline, CDR1 is SNHLY and CDR2 FYNNEI.

This clone was observed a few times. This rearrangement joins TRBV14 to TRBJ2-7; tentatively, D is TRBD2 (5 bases). The CDR3 runs 13 residues. In germline, CDR1 is SGHDN, CDR2 FVKESK. The V and J ends lost 3 bases and 6 bases respectively, with 12 bases between them. CDR3 sequence: CASSQAGYAEQYF. For the CDR3, the DNA is TGTGCCAGCAGCCAGGCGGGCTACGCCGAGCAGTACTTC.

This chain uses TRBV15 with TRBJ2-2, with unresolved D. The germline V and J ends were trimmed by 1 base and 0 bases, with 6 bases remaining between them. Germline-derived CDR1 and CDR2 are LNHNV and YYDKDF (reference sequence). This CDR3 has 15 residues. The CDR3 protein is CATSRGVANTGELFF. The CDR3 bases are TGTGCCACCAGCAGAGGCGTCGCGAACACCGGGGAGCTGTTTTTT.

This sequence joins TRBV14 and TRBJ2-1, with TRBD1 identical over 10 bases. This CDR3 contains 20 residues. Germline V gives CDR1 SGHDN, CDR2 FVKESK. J lost 4 bases, V lost 7 bases, and 22 bases had no gene match. The CDR3 protein is CASMSSRDRGRIQRYNEQFF. CDR3 bases: TGTGCCAGCATGAGCTCTCGGGACAGGGGCCGGATTCAGCGATACAATGAGCAGTTCTTC. The whole variable domain, filled in from reference TRBV14 and TRBJ2-1, reads EAGVTQFPSHSVIEKGQTVTLRCDPISGHDNLYWYRRVMGKEIKFLLHFVKESKQDESGMPNNRFLAERTGGTYSTLKVQPAELEDSGVYFCASMSSRDRGRIQRYNEQFFGPGTRLTVL.

The chain couples TRBV29-1 to TRBJ2-1, with 10 positions matching TRBD2. The CDR3 spans 18 residues. Trimming at V came to 5 bases and at J to 4 bases, leaving 17 bases not matched to a gene. Germline lookup yields CDR1 SQVTM and CDR2 ANQGSEA. The CDR3 coding sequence is TGCAGCGTTCACACGGGCACGATACTAGCGGGATATTACAATGAGCAGTTCTTC. It specifies CSVHTGTILAGYYNEQFF.

V is TRBV11-2 and J is TRBJ2-3; D call uncertain. This CDR3 contains 13 residues. From germline, CDR1 is SGHAT and CDR2 FQNNGV. Trimming stripped 5 bases from V and 1 base from J, with 7 bases between. The DNA of the CDR3 is TGTGCCAGCAGCCCCGAACGCACAGATACGCAGTATTTT. Translating it yields CASSPERTDTQYF.

The chain recombines TRBV5-6 with TRBJ2-1; D gene uncertain. Germline CDR1 is SGHDT and CDR2 is YYEEEE. This CDR3 is built from 11 residues. Trimming pared 0 bases from V and 6 bases from J, leaving 1 base between. The CDR3 region is CASSLGNEQFF. The CDR3 coding sequence is TGTGCCAGCAGCTTGGGCAATGAGCAGTTCTTC.